This T cell receptor (beta chain) derives from a study of blood T cell repertoires in COVID-19. Study at large: Donors in the United States, Italy and Spain gave samples during acute or convalescent COVID-19. PBMCs, B-cell-depleted T cells, or T cells provided the cDNA or gDNA that made up the material.

The CDR3 consists of 16 residues. V shed 4 bases and J 7 bases; nucleotides not matched to a gene: 14. Per the germline V gene, CDR1 is MGHDK and CDR2 is SYGVNS. Study processing details: Amplified reference gene primers provided the basis for estimating nucleated cell counts. Clones were sequenced by immunoSEQ multiplex PCR, and TCRdb holds only the in-frame ones, with some missing. V and J calls and clone size come straight from that table; D and trimming were deduced from the DNA. The top ten clones hold roughly 7.9% of a sample with hundreds of thousands of clones, 81% of them seen once. Source material: peripheral blood. This TCR derives from a woman of 80 years or more with acute or convalescent COVID-19. The chain recombines TRBV25-1 with TRBJ1-2, with TRBD1 identical over 8 bases. The CDR3 sequence: CASSGPGAGGAFGYTF. The CDR3 nucleotides read TGTGCCAGCAGTGGCCCCGGGGCAGGGGGCGCATTTGGCTACACCTTC.